The sequence of this T cell receptor (beta chain) was determined in a study of shared clonotypes between healthy human individuals. Findings and limits, study-wide: Across a handful of donors, naive CD4 shared 5% to 6%, naive CD8 under 4%, memory CD4 more than 2%, memory CD8 0.35% to 0.5%.

CDR1 and CDR2 (germline): KGHSH, LQKENI. This CDR3 is 13 amino acids long. With 4 bases removed from V and 5 bases from J, the gap between germline ends came to 11 bases. The table came from immunoSEQ multiplex PCR; TCRdb's copy has only in-frame clones and leaves some out. Of about 960,000 clones listed, about 80% are singletons. About this clone itself: Antigen: not known.

The gene calls are TRBV18 and TRBJ1-1; D might be TRBD1 (6 bases). This TCR was sampled from a man younger than 35 in good health. The sample comprised memory CD4+ T cells sorted from blood. Subset specified: CD45RA-negative fraction. The CDR3 loop reads CASSLKGGTEAFF. CDR3 sequence (DNA): TGTGCCAGCTCACTGAAGGGGGGGACTGAAGCTTTCTTT.